The source of this T cell receptor beta chain is a study of cytomegalovirus exposure and HLA in healthy donors. The CDR3 is 15 residues long. The V and J ends lost 4 bases and 3 bases, in that order; junction bases with no gene match: 6. CDR1 is SGDLS and CDR2 is YYNGEE in the germline V gene. Despite likely unrecorded immune exposures, the donors were nominally healthy at the time of sampling. Study-level points and caveats: A later analysis found that most CMV-associated TCR beta chains appeared HLA-restricted. TCR beta sequences reportedly predicted most subjects' HLA-A and HLA-B alleles accurately.

Primers: 60 Vbeta forward and 13 Jbeta reverse. In the authors' methods: The authors later counted about 80 million unique TCR beta chains, around 9.9 million of them shared. The method was immunoSEQ multiplex PCR; TCRdb's version includes in-frame clones alone and lacks a portion of them. V and J calls and clone size are as listed in that table; D and trimming were resolved from the DNA. The table shows over 65,000 clones, with around two thirds occurring only once. On this clone itself: Its specificity is unknown.

The chain is built from TRBV9 and TRBJ2-2; 7 bases line up with TRBD2. This TCR came from a woman in her fifties or sixties in good health and CMV-seropositive. Source material: PBMCs. The CDR3 is CASSPGLVDTGELFF. In nucleotides, the CDR3 is TGTGCCAGCAGCCCCGGACTAGTCGACACCGGGGAGCTGTTTTTT.